The T cell receptor beta chain under discussion was sequenced for a study of blood T cell repertoires in COVID-19. Study-wide background: Spain, Italy and the United States supplied samples that represented acute and convalescent COVID-19.

Some clones are missing from TCRdb's copy, which holds only in-frame ones; the method was immunoSEQ multiplex PCR. The sample yields 150,000 to 200,000 clones, around three quarters seen once. Germline V CDR1 and CDR2: MNHEY, SMNVEV (reference sequence). The CDR3 contains 19 residues. V shed 0 bases and J 7 bases; nucleotides not matched to a gene: 16. Participants came from 24 US areas, aged about 18 to 89 years. In its sample, this clone was seen a few times. The specimen sequenced was PBMCs or T cells enriched from blood (not recorded which). The sequence came from a woman between 45 and 65 years old with acute COVID-19. J is TRBJ2-1 and V is TRBV27, with 9 bases lining up with TRBD1. In DNA, the CDR3 is TGTGCCAGCAGTTTATCTGGATTATCCGGGACAGGGTGGGGGAATGAGCAGTTCTTC. Its translation: CASSLSGLSGTGWGNEQFF.